The present T cell receptor beta chain was sequenced within a study of blood T cells in healthy people across ages. Overall study results and limits: PBMCs that were unsorted prevented a conclusive naive versus antigen-experienced comparison. With age, beta diversity per million T cells declined roughly linearly, significantly by approximately 41.

Next came a second PCR, run for about 6 to 11 cycles, which used a sample-barcoded 5' primer along with a J-beta primer mix. TCRdb analysed the 5' RACE reads with MiXCR anew, one entry per CDR3 protein. The sample shows around 990,000 distinct CDR3 sequences, 35% to 45% of them seen only once. There were healthy Caucasian individuals from Russia, aged about 6 to 100, serving as donors. The authors isolated at least 6.5 million PBMCs per sample. Trimming shortened V by 5 bases and J by 4 bases, and 8 bases separated the two germline ends. CDR3 length equals 13 residues. The V gene's germline CDR1 is KGHDR and CDR2 SFDVKD. This clonotype showed up many times. The antigen remains unidentified.

This TCR came from a man aged 18 to 29 in good health. V gene TRBV24-1 combines with J gene TRBJ2-1, with D unclear. The specimen sequenced was blood. CDR3 in amino acids: CATSAGKYNEQFF. CDR3 DNA: TGTGCCACCAGTGCTGGGAAGTACAATGAGCAGTTCTTC.